The rows below give T cell receptor beta chains drawn from one sample of a study of Graves' ophthalmopathy and Graves' hyperthyroidism. Each CDR3 protein is one row after TCRdb ran MiXCR on the multiplex PCR reads. The sample consists of hundreds of thousands of distinct CDR3 sequences, roughly 41% of them appearing once. Sequencing was done on a sample of peripheral blood. These receptors originate from an adult man with Graves' ophthalmopathy. CDR3s include the opening cysteine and the closing phenylalanine or tryptophan. Fields, in order: J gene, V gene, D gene, clone size, CDR3 protein, CDR3 DNA. The D gene is left open where the match is weak. Clone size, where shown, is once, few, many, or a class for clones that have expanded.

TRBJ2-5	TRBV24-1	NA	NA	CATSDAGTDQETQYF	TGTGCCACCAGTGACGCCGGGACTGATCAAGAGACCCAGTACTTC
TRBJ2-7	TRBV11-2	TRBD1	NA	CASTTGTGLYEQYF	TGTGCCAGCACCACCGGGACAGGACTTTACGAGCAGTACTTC
TRBJ2-5	TRBV9	NA	many	CASSVGGREPETQYF	TGTGCCAGCAGCGTAGGGGGGCGGGAGCCGGAGACCCAGTACTTC
TRBJ1-2	TRBV7-3	NA	many	CASSTADGYTF	TGTGCCAGCAGTACAGCGGATGGCTACACCTTC
TRBJ2-2	TRBV10-3	NA	many	CAISKDGGDTGELFF	TGTGCCATCAGTAAAGACGGGGGAGACACCGGGGAGCTGTTTTTT
TRBJ2-5	TRBV25-1	NA	many	CASSEGATGTRETQYF	TGTGCCAGCAGTGAAGGGGCGACAGGTACCAGAGAGACCCAGTACTTC
TRBJ1-1	TRBV2	NA	many	CASSETPNPEAFF	TGTGCCAGCAGTGAAACGCCTAACCCTGAAGCTTTCTTT
TRBJ1-5	TRBV2	TRBD1	many	CASRGTGGTDQPQHF	TGTGCCAGCAGGGGGACAGGGGGCACCGATCAGCCCCAGCATTTT
TRBJ2-7	TRBV4-2	TRBD1	many	CASSQDRGFHEQYF	TGTGCCAGCAGCCAAGACAGGGGGTTCCACGAGCAGTACTTC
TRBJ1-3	TRBV12-3/TRBV12-4	NA	few	CASRQTGMRNTIYF	TGTGCCAGCAGACAAACAGGGATGAGAAACACCATATATTTT
TRBJ2-3	TRBV25-1	NA	many	CASSEEEGIIQYF	TGTGCCAGCAGTGAAGAGGAGGGGATTATCCAGTATTTT
TRBJ1-5	TRBV14	TRBD1	many	CASSRDREKDNQPQHF	TGTGCCAGCAGTCGCGACAGGGAGAAGGACAATCAGCCCCAGCATTTT
TRBJ2-7	TRBV10-3	TRBD2	once	CASIPNSGGRGEQYF	TGTGCCAGCATCCCCAACAGCGGGGGGAGGGGAGAGCAGTACTTC
TRBJ2-7	TRBV25-1	NA	NA	CASSLVFGGEQYF	TGTGCCAGCAGTTTAGTTTTTGGCGGCGAGCAGTACTTC
TRBJ1-5	TRBV19	NA	few	CASSIGPQGFSNQPQHF	TGTGCCAGTAGTATCGGCCCCCAGGGGTTTAGCAATCAGCCCCAGCATTTT
TRBJ2-7	TRBV6-2/TRBV6-3	NA	few	CASRPSGSRSYEQYF	TGTGCCAGCAGACCCTCGGGGAGCCGGTCCTACGAGCAGTACTTC
TRBJ1-1	TRBV19	NA	many	CASSPGDRGNTEAFF	TGTGCCAGTAGTCCCGGAGACAGAGGGAACACTGAAGCTTTCTTT
TRBJ1-2	TRBV10-3	TRBD1	NA	CAISETGGADYGYTF	TGTGCCATCAGTGAGACAGGGGGCGCGGACTATGGCTACACCTTC
TRBJ2-7	TRBV29-1	NA	many	CSVESRPYEQYF	TGCAGCGTTGAGTCACGCCCCTACGAGCAGTACTTC
TRBJ2-7	TRBV6-6	TRBD2	many	CASSYLGLAGGRHEQYF	TGTGCCAGCAGTTACCTAGGACTAGCGGGAGGTCGACACGAGCAGTACTTC
TRBJ1-3	TRBV5-1	NA	NA	CASSLGGFGNTIYF	TGCGCCAGCAGCTTGGGGGGGTTCGGAAACACCATATATTTT
TRBJ1-3	TRBV12-3/TRBV12-4	NA	NA	CASTGPTGNTIYF	TGTGCCAGCACAGGGCCGACGGGAAACACCATATATTTT